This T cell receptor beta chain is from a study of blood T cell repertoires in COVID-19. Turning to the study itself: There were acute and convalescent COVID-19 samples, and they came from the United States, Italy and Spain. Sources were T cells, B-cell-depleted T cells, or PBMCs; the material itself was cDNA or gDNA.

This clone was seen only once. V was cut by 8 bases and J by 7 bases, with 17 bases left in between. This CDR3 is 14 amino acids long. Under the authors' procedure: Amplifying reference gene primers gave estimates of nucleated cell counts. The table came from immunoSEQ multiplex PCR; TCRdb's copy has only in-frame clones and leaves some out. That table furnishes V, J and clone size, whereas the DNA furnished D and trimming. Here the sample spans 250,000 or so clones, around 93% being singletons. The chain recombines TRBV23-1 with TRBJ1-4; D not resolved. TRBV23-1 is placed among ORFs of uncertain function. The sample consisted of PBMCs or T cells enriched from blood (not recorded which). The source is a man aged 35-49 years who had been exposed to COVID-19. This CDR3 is CASGHGNLGEKLFF. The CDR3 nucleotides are TGCGCCAGCGGGCACGGGAACTTAGGTGAAAAACTGTTTTTT.